This T cell receptor beta chain was captured by sequencing in a study of blood T cell repertoires in COVID-19. Study information: COVID-19 samples, acute and convalescent, were from the United States, Italy and Spain. From T cells, B-cell-depleted T cells, or PBMCs came the material, which was cDNA or gDNA.

Germline assignment: CDR1 SGHNT and CDR2 YYREEE (reference sequence). Trimming cost V 4 bases and J 0 bases; bases outside gene matches: 4. There are 14 residues in the CDR3. In the authors' methods: Researchers report that nucleated cell counts were estimated from reference gene primer amplification. This table comes from immunoSEQ multiplex PCR, and its TCRdb copy is limited to in-frame clones, with some not included. D and trimming come from the DNA, and the V and J calls and clone size come from that table. This sample yields tens of thousands of clones, of which around 84% are seen a single time; 35% belongs to the top ten.

The origin of this receptor is a man older than 75 with acute or convalescent COVID-19. The chain combines TRBV5-4 with TRBJ2-7; 7 nucleotides match TRBD1. The sample comprised peripheral blood. In DNA form, the CDR3 reads TGTGCCAGCAGCGTGGGACAGTTCTCCTACGAGCAGTACTTC. Translated, it gives CASSVGQFSYEQYF.